The 15 T cell receptor beta chains given below trace back to one sample, sequenced in a study of blood T cell repertoires in COVID-19. Repertoires were generated with immunoSEQ multiplex PCR, while TCRdb's copy carries only in-frame clones and drops some. The data show 300,000 to 350,000 clones, 90% seen once. The sample consisted of PBMCs or T cells enriched from blood (not recorded which). The receptors originated from a woman under 30 with acute COVID-19.

The chain couples TRBV28 to TRBJ2-7, with D hard to call. V lost 5 bases and J lost 0, with 17 bases in between. CDR3 length: 16 residues. Germline lookup yields CDR1 MDHEN and CDR2 SYDVKM. CDR3 loop: CASSPPGSPSSYEQYF. The CDR3 DNA reads TGTGCCAGCAGTCCTCCCGGTAGTCCAAGCTCCTACGAGCAGTACTTC.

This chain's CDR3 is CASSVGQTGGADTQYF. CDR3 nucleotides: TGTGCCAGCAGCGTAGGTCAGACAGGGGGCGCAGATACGCAGTATTTT. The J gene is TRBJ2-3, the V gene TRBV9; 10 bases match TRBD1. Germline V gives CDR1 SGDLS, CDR2 YYNGEE. V was clipped by 0 bases and J by 4 bases; unmatched bases: 5. CDR3 length: 16 amino acids.

J is TRBJ2-1 and V is TRBV29-1; 8 bases map to TRBD2. This CDR3 region has 12 residues. Germline loops: CDR1 SQVTM, CDR2 ANQGSEA. The CDR3 protein is CTSVGGRNEQFF. The DNA of the CDR3 is TGCACCTCAGTCGGCGGGAGGAATGAGCAGTTCTTC.

The V call is TRBV11-2, the J call TRBJ2-7; TRBD1 matches at 7 bases. The CDR3 contains 15 residues. Germline trimming cut 3 bases from V and 5 bases from J; bases unmatched to any gene: 10. Per germline, CDR1 SGHAT and CDR2 FQNNGV. CDR3 residues: CASSLNNRGSNEQYF. CDR3 bases: TGTGCCAGCAGCTTGAACAACAGGGGATCGAACGAGCAGTACTTC.

The rearrangement links TRBV28 to TRBJ1-2; 8 bases fit TRBD1. CDR3 length: 13 amino acids. Trimming at V came to 6 bases and at J to 5 bases, leaving 5 bases not matched to a gene. The germline gives CDR1 MDHEN, CDR2 SYDVKM. The CDR3 DNA is TGTGCCAGCAGAGGGACAGGCGGGTATGGCTACACCTTC. This sequence encodes CASRGTGGYGYTF.

This chain uses TRBV9 with TRBJ1-1; no reliable D call. The V end was cut by 3 bases, the J end by 4 bases, with 16 bases between. This CDR3 region has 15 residues. CDR1 and CDR2 from the germline V gene are SGDLS and YYNGEE. This CDR3 is CASSAIVAVGTEAFF. In nucleotides, the CDR3 is TGTGCCAGCAGCGCCATCGTCGCGGTTGGCACTGAAGCTTTCTTT.

This rearrangement joins TRBV28 to TRBJ1-2; 12 nucleotides line up with TRBD1. CDR3 length equals 17 residues. The V and J ends lost 3 bases and 8 bases, in that order; junction bases with no gene match: 13. The germline V gene has CDR1 MDHEN and CDR2 SYDVKM. As DNA, the CDR3 is TGTGCCAGCAGTTTTATAGGTCTGGGACAGGGGGCAGAAGGCTACACCTTC. Translated: CASSFIGLGQGAEGYTF.

The CDR3 loop is CAWDYAQGLNYGYTF. The CDR3 bases are TGTGCCTGGGATTATGCACAGGGGTTAAACTATGGCTACACCTTC. The chain has TRBV30 and TRBJ1-2; TRBD1 matches 7 bases. This CDR3 spans 15 amino acids. CDR1 and CDR2 (germline): GTSNPN, SVGIG (reference sequence). With V trimmed by 5 bases and J by 2 bases, 11 bases remained unmatched.

This clone was recorded only once. The rearrangement uses TRBV5-1 and TRBJ2-5; TRBD2 might be the D (5 bases). The CDR3 has 14 amino acids. Germline-derived CDR1 and CDR2 are SGHRS and YFSETQ. The V end lost 0 bases, the J end lost 4 bases, and 10 bases lay between the germline ends. The CDR3 DNA reads TGCGCCAGCAGCTTGGATGTCGGAGGAGAGACCCAGTACTTC. Protein: CASSLDVGGETQYF.

The CDR3 loop is CASSPQGQVGQPQHF. Here the CDR3 DNA reads TGTGCCAGCTCACCACAGGGGCAAGTCGGTCAGCCCCAGCATTTT. This rearrangement joins TRBV18 to TRBJ1-5, with a tentative D call TRBD1 (5 bases). The CDR3 loop spans 15 amino acids. The germline gives CDR1 KGHSH, CDR2 LQKENI. Trimming removed 1 base from V and 6 bases from J, with 13 bases in between. Combining the CDR3 with reference TRBV18 and TRBJ1-5 gives the whole variable domain NAGVMQNPRHLVRRRGQEARLRCSPMKGHSHVYWYRQLPEEGLKFMVYLQKENIIDESGMPKERFSAEFPKEGPSILRIQQVVRGDSAAYFCASSPQGQVGQPQHFGDGTRLSIL.

This chain connects TRBV5-1 to TRBJ1-5, with TRBD1 identical over 7 bases. Germline CDR1 is SGHRS and CDR2 is YFSETQ. The CDR3 is made up of 15 amino acids. After removal of 0 bases from V and 3 bases from J, the junction contained 3 bases not matched to a gene. DNA for the CDR3: TGCGCCAGCAGCTTGGGACAGGGTACCAATCAGCCCCAGCATTTT. It encodes CASSLGQGTNQPQHF.

Written as DNA, the CDR3 is TGTGCCAGTAATCAACAGCTCACAGATACGCAGTATTTT. The encoded protein is CASNQQLTDTQYF. The V gene is TRBV19, the J gene TRBJ2-3; D is unclear. CDR1 is LNHDA and CDR2 is SQIVND in the germline V gene (reference sequence). V lost 7 bases and J lost 2, with 10 bases in between. CDR3 length: 13 amino acids.

The chain employs TRBV7-8 and TRBJ2-4; D not certain. The CDR3 sequence is 15 residues long. The germline V and J ends were trimmed by 0 bases and 2 bases, with 8 bases remaining between them. Germline values: CDR1 SGHVS, CDR2 FQNEAQ. The CDR3 spells CASSLAGSTKNIQYF. The CDR3 DNA follows: TGTGCCAGCAGCTTAGCTGGCAGTACCAAAAACATTCAGTACTTC.

The rearrangement links TRBV18 to TRBJ1-2; 7 bases agree with TRBD1. From germline, CDR1 is KGHSH and CDR2 LQKENI. The CDR3 totals 16 residues. V trimming: 3 bases; J trimming: 2 bases; junction bases outside the gene matches: 9. The CDR3 protein is CASSPPGQATNYGYTF. The CDR3, as DNA: TGTGCCAGCTCACCCCCTGGACAGGCGACCAACTATGGCTACACCTTC.

The chain has TRBV30 and TRBJ1-6; D remains unclear. Germline-derived CDR1 and CDR2 are GTSNPN and SVGIG (reference sequence). Between the trimmed V and J ends, which lost 5 bases and 10 bases, there was a span of 9 bases. CDR3 length: 11 residues. The CDR3 is CAWGRRSPLHF. CDR3 nucleotide sequence: TGTGCCTGGGGTCGGCGGTCACCCCTCCACTTT.